These 27 T cell receptor beta chains were sequenced from one sample in a study of cytomegalovirus exposure and HLA in healthy donors listed by TCRdb under 2017. Library construction relied on the immunoSEQ multiplex PCR assay. For the multiplex PCR, a mixture combining 60 forward primers for TCR Vbeta segments and 13 reverse primers for TCR Jbeta segments was used. The table was pulled from immuneACCESS by TCRdb, which kept in-frame rearrangements only. Such tables lose some clones; where checked, under half of the loss comes from unresolved V genes, and the rest has no known cause. Across this sample there are 150,000 to 200,000 clones, with 79% seen only once. The top ten clones comprise about 4.4% of the sample. Sequenced: PBMCs. These receptors all come from a woman aged 25 to 45 in good health and CMV-seropositive.

The rearrangement joins TRBV6-6 to TRBJ2-7; 9 positions agree with TRBD2. The CDR3 sequence is 15 residues long. Losses at the gene ends were 2 bases for V and 5 bases for J; bases not matched to a gene: 7. Looked up from germline, CDR1 is MNHNY and CDR2 is SVGAGI (reference sequence). CDR3 loop: CASSYDAGGPDEQYF. CDR3 DNA: TGTGCCAGCAGTTACGACGCGGGAGGGCCCGACGAGCAGTACTTC.

The chain employs TRBV4-3 and TRBJ2-3; TRBD2 agrees at 7 bases. CDR1 and CDR2 from the germline V gene are LGHNA and YSLEER. This CDR3 comprises 17 residues. After removal of 0 bases from V and 0 bases from J, the junction contained 6 bases not matched to a gene. Here the CDR3 DNA reads TGCGCCAGCAGCCAAGATGAGGGTAGCGGGAGCACAGATACGCAGTATTTT. Amino acid sequence: CASSQDEGSGSTDTQYF.

The chain carries TRBV9 and TRBJ2-1; no definite D call. The V and J ends lost 4 bases and 0 bases respectively, with 11 bases between them. The CDR3 spans 15 residues. The germline V gene encodes CDR1 SGDLS and CDR2 YYNGEE. The CDR3 protein is CASSSLGLSYNEQFF. Here the CDR3 DNA reads TGTGCCAGCAGCTCACTTGGGCTCTCCTACAATGAGCAGTTCTTC.

This chain connects TRBV5-1 to TRBJ2-3, with TRBD1 matching over 9 bases. J gave up 6 bases and V 4 bases, and 9 bases lay outside the gene matches. Germline lookup yields CDR1 SGHRS and CDR2 YFSETQ. The CDR3 spans 15 residues. As DNA, the CDR3 is TGCGCCAGCAGCCTCCGGGACAGGGTTTCTGATACGCAGTATTTT. Its protein product is CASSLRDRVSDTQYF. Full variable domain (remainder filled in from reference TRBV5-1 and TRBJ2-3): KAGVTQTPRYLIKTRGQQVTLSCSPISGHRSVSWYQQTPGQGLQFLFEYFSETQRNKGNFPGRFSGRQFSNSRSEMNVSTLELGDSALYLCASSLRDRVSDTQYFGPGTRLTVL.

This clone was observed a single time. The chain joins TRBV2 to TRBJ2-1, with TRBD2 matching 14 bases. Germline CDR1 is SNHLY and CDR2 is FYNNEI. The CDR3 consists of 15 residues. After removal of 4 bases from V and 13 bases from J, the junction contained 9 bases not matched to a gene. The CDR3 DNA reads TGTGCCAGCAGTGTCGTCGGGACTAGCGGGGGCCGACAGTTCTTC. Its translation: CASSVVGTSGGRQFF.

The chain joins TRBV11-2 to TRBJ1-1, with D tentatively TRBD1 (5 bases). Trimming took off 1 base at V and 5 bases at J, with 8 bases between the two ends. Germline V gene lookup returns CDR1 SGHAT and CDR2 FQNNGV. The CDR3 contains 13 residues. CDR3 DNA sequence: TGTGCCAGCAGCTTAGCAGGGTGGACTGAAGCTTTCTTT. Residues: CASSLAGWTEAFF.

This clone has just a few counts. The rearrangement joins TRBV7-8 to TRBJ2-1, with TRBD2 identical over 11 bases. The CDR3 extends over 16 amino acids. J gave up 7 bases and V 1 base, and 6 bases lay outside the gene matches. Germline V gives CDR1 SGHVS, CDR2 FQNEAQ. The CDR3 nucleotides are TGTGCCAGCAGCTTAGATCTAGCGGGGGGTGGGAATGAGCAGTTCTTC. Protein product: CASSLDLAGGGNEQFF.

The V and J genes are TRBV15 and TRBJ2-4; 8 bases fit TRBD1. The V gene's germline CDR1 is LNHNV and CDR2 YYDKDF (reference sequence). Losses at the gene ends were 4 bases for V and 2 bases for J; bases not matched to a gene: 7. CDR3 size: 16 residues. CDR3 nucleotide sequence: TGTGCCACCAGCACTGGGACAGGAGCCTCCAAAAACATTCAGTACTTC. Amino acid sequence: CATSTGTGASKNIQYF.

This sequence joins TRBV5-6 and TRBJ2-7, with D possibly TRBD2 on 5 matching bases. The CDR3 runs 12 residues. Looked up from germline, CDR1 is SGHDT and CDR2 is YYEEEE. Trimming pared 6 bases from V and 9 bases from J, leaving 16 bases between. The chain's CDR3 is CASTTSASWQYF. CDR3 nucleotides: TGTGCCAGCACTACCTCCGCTAGCTGGCAGTACTTC.

V is TRBV6-5 and J is TRBJ2-2; weak D call: TRBD2 (6 bases). Trimming stripped 6 bases from V and 4 bases from J, with 12 bases between. This CDR3 comprises 14 residues. CDR1 and CDR2 (germline): MNHEY, SVGAGI. CDR3: CASRPWEVTGELFF. The CDR3 nucleotides read TGTGCCAGCAGGCCCTGGGAGGTCACCGGGGAGCTGTTTTTT.

This chain links TRBV6-1 with TRBJ2-1; unclear D gene. Germline V gives CDR1 MNHNS, CDR2 SASEGT. The CDR3 totals 15 residues. The germline V and J ends were trimmed by 0 bases and 0 bases, with 6 bases remaining between them. The CDR3 region has the DNA TGTGCCAGCAGTGAAGCTAGCTTCTCCTACAATGAGCAGTTCTTC. Encoded protein: CASSEASFSYNEQFF.

This clone was observed a single time. V and J are TRBV6-5 and TRBJ1-2; TRBD1 agrees at 7 bases. The CDR3 has 14 amino acids. The germline V gene has CDR1 MNHEY and CDR2 SVGAGI. Trimming at V came to 5 bases and at J to 7 bases, leaving 10 bases not matched to a gene. The CDR3 nucleotides are TGTGCCAGCAGTACGGGGGCGACAGGGACTGGCTACACCTTC. Protein product: CASSTGATGTGYTF.

This rearrangement joins TRBV10-2 to TRBJ1-5; D is possibly TRBD1 (5 bases). V shed 6 bases and J shed 1 base, with 10 bases lying between them. The CDR3 contains 14 residues. Germline CDR1 WSHSY, CDR2 SAAADI. The CDR3 reads CASRGRTSNQPQHF. CDR3 nucleotides: TGCGCCAGCAGGGGCAGGACAAGCAATCAGCCCCAGCATTTT.

V gene TRBV11-2 combines with J gene TRBJ1-1, with 7 bases fitting TRBD1. Germline V CDR1 and CDR2: SGHAT, FQNNGV. J lost 3 bases, V lost 5 bases, and 6 bases had no gene match. The CDR3 loop spans 14 amino acids. CDR3 DNA sequence: TGTGCCAGCAGCACATGGGACAGAGACACTGAAGCTTTCTTT. Residues: CASSTWDRDTEAFF.

In its sample, this clone was seen a few times. The chain employs TRBV5-4 and TRBJ2-3; D unresolved. This CDR3 is 12 amino acids long. V was shortened by 2 bases and J by 3 bases, with 4 bases between the two germline ends. Germline V gives CDR1 SGHNT, CDR2 YYREEE (reference sequence). The CDR3 region is CASSLATDTQYF. The CDR3 DNA sequence: TGTGCCAGCAGCTTAGCAACAGATACGCAGTATTTT.

The chain uses TRBV6-5 and TRBJ2-3; D may be TRBD2 (6 bases). V lost 2 bases to trimming and J lost 9 bases, with 12 bases between them. The germline V gene encodes CDR1 MNHEY and CDR2 SVGAGI. The CDR3 covers 13 residues. Written as DNA, the CDR3 is TGTGCCAGCAGTTACCCCGGCGGGATGACGCAGTATTTT. Protein product: CASSYPGGMTQYF.

The rearrangement links TRBV30 to TRBJ2-1, with 10 positions matching TRBD2. After removal of 3 bases from V and 3 bases from J, the junction contained 5 bases not matched to a gene. The CDR3 is made up of 15 amino acids. The germline CDR1 and CDR2 sequences are GTSNPN and SVGIG (reference sequence). CDR3 nucleotide sequence: TGTGCCTGGAGGGAGGGACTAGCGCGCTACAATGAGCAGTTCTTC. Translating gives CAWREGLARYNEQFF. Full variable domain (outside the CDR3, taken from reference TRBV30 and TRBJ2-1): SQTIHQWPATLVQPVGSPLSLECTVEGTSNPNLYWYRQAAGRGLQLLFYSVGIGQISSEVPQNLSASRPQDRQFILSSKKLLLSDSGFYLCAWREGLARYNEQFFGPGTRLTVL.

The J gene is TRBJ1-3, the V gene TRBV10-2; D is unresolved. This CDR3 is built from 12 residues. Germline lookup yields CDR1 WSHSY and CDR2 SAAADI. Trimming took off 3 bases at V and 8 bases at J, with 8 bases between the two ends. DNA for the CDR3: TGCGCCAGCAGTGAAGGAGGGTACACCATATATTTT. This gives the protein CASSEGGYTIYF.

The V and J genes are TRBV5-6 and TRBJ1-5; TRBD1 is a possible D gene (6 bases). Germline V gives CDR1 SGHDT, CDR2 YYEEEE. The ends were cut back, 4 bases at V and 5 bases at J, with 19 bases in the middle. The CDR3 sequence is 16 residues long. CDR3 amino acids: CASSQISRGAYQPQHF. CDR3 nucleotides: TGTGCCAGCAGCCAGATAAGTCGGGGGGCCTATCAGCCCCAGCATTTT.

This chain joins TRBV4-1 and TRBJ2-7; D is undetermined. CDR3 length: 16 residues. Per germline, CDR1 MGHRA and CDR2 YSYEKL. The V end lost 2 bases, the J end lost 2 bases, and 16 bases lay between the germline ends. CDR3 protein: CASSQSVSEVAYEQYF. In DNA form, the CDR3 reads TGCGCCAGCAGCCAAAGTGTGTCCGAAGTAGCCTACGAGCAGTACTTC.

The chain recombines TRBV15 with TRBJ1-5, with D possibly matching TRBD1 (6 bases). V was cut by 6 bases and J by 2 bases, with 11 bases left in between. Germline CDR1 LNHNV, CDR2 YYDKDF (reference sequence). The CDR3 covers 14 residues. The CDR3 reads CATSRDRRNQPQHF. The CDR3 coding sequence is TGTGCCACCAGTCGAGACAGGCGCAATCAGCCCCAGCATTTT.

The J gene is TRBJ1-2, the V gene TRBV7-2; 9 positions agree with TRBD1. Germline CDR1 is SGHTA and CDR2 is FQGNSA. The CDR3 is made up of 15 amino acids. With 5 bases clipped from V and 3 bases from J, the junction kept 7 bases outside the gene matches. The CDR3 here is CASSPGDRGDYGYTF. Written as DNA, the CDR3 is TGTGCCAGCAGCCCGGGAGACAGGGGGGACTATGGCTACACCTTC.

This clone has more than one count but fewer than ten. J is TRBJ1-1 and V is TRBV12-5; the match to TRBD1 covers 10 bases. V was clipped by 4 bases and J by 4 bases; unmatched bases: 6. The CDR3 has 15 residues. Germline CDR1 is LGHNT and CDR2 is FRNRAP. The chain's CDR3 is CASGSIGTGATEAFF. CDR3 DNA sequence: TGTGCTAGTGGTTCCATAGGGACAGGGGCCACTGAAGCTTTCTTT. The whole variable domain, remainder taken from reference TRBV12-5 and TRBJ1-1, is DARVTQTPRHKVTEMGQEVTMRCQPILGHNTVFWYRQTMMQGLELLAYFRNRAPLDDSGMPKDRFSAEMPDATLATLKIQPSEPRDSAVYFCASGSIGTGATEAFFGQGTRLTVV.

This clone was detected once. The V call is TRBV5-1, the J call TRBJ2-5; D ambiguous. From germline, CDR1 is SGHRS and CDR2 YFSETQ. Between the trimmed V and J ends, which lost 0 bases and 5 bases, there was a span of 17 bases. The length of the CDR3 is 16 residues. CDR3 residues: CASSLATVAYYETQYF. The DNA of the CDR3 is TGCGCCAGCAGCTTGGCCACCGTGGCCTACTATGAGACCCAGTACTTC.

The V and J genes are TRBV11-2 and TRBJ2-1; TRBD2 agrees at 9 bases. The CDR3 loop spans 16 amino acids. Per the germline V gene, CDR1 is SGHAT and CDR2 is FQNNGV. J was trimmed by 2 bases and V by 6 bases; bases with no gene match: 8. The CDR3 nucleotides are TGTGCCAGCAGGCCACTAGCGGGTAAGGCCTACAATGAGCAGTTCTTC. Protein product: CASRPLAGKAYNEQFF.

This chain joins TRBV6-5 and TRBJ1-1, with D possibly matching TRBD1 (5 bases). The germline CDR1 and CDR2 sequences are MNHEY and SVGAGI. Trimming left V 6 bases short and J 1 base short, with 12 bases between. The CDR3 is 14 amino acids. The CDR3 nucleotides are TGTGCCAGCAGCCAGCTCCAGGGGAACACTGAAGCTTTCTTT. Protein: CASSQLQGNTEAFF.

V and J are TRBV19 and TRBJ1-5, with unresolved D. The CDR3 length is 12 residues. CDR1 LNHDA and CDR2 SQIVND come from the germline V gene (reference sequence). V was clipped by 5 bases and J by 11 bases, with 13 bases between them. The CDR3 loop is CASSGGSRSQHF. For the CDR3, the DNA is TGTGCCAGTAGTGGAGGTAGTAGGTCCCAGCATTTT. Looking up the rest from reference TRBV19 and TRBJ1-5 gives the full variable domain: DGGITQSPKYLFRKEGQNVTLSCEQNLNHDAMYWYRQDPGQGLRLIYYSQIVNDFQKGDIAEGYSVSREKKESFPLTVTSAQKNPTAFYLCASSGGSRSQHFGDGTRLSIL.